The entry below describes one TCR beta chain. The antigen is not known. These data belong to a study of cytomegalovirus exposure and HLA in healthy donors. Whole-study findings and limits: Rare TCR sequences dominated, though some public TCRs recurred in many donors.

V lost 3 bases and J lost 1, with 14 bases in between. From germline, CDR1 is LNHDA and CDR2 SQIVND (reference sequence). This CDR3 is 16 amino acids long. 60 Vbeta and 13 Jbeta primers were used in PCR. Only in-frame clones appear in the TCRdb table, and some are missing; sequencing was by immunoSEQ multiplex PCR. The profile shows some 140,000 clones, approximately 79% of them singletons. The origin of this receptor is a man aged 18-30 years in good health and CMV-seropositive. The V gene is TRBV19, the J gene TRBJ2-3; D is perhaps TRBD1 (6 bases). What was sequenced was PBMCs. The DNA of the CDR3 is TGTGCCAGTAGTATTACGAGCAGGACAGGCACAGATACGCAGTATTTT. Translating gives CASSITSRTGTDTQYF.